This T cell receptor (beta chain) was profiled in a study of blood T cell repertoires in COVID-19. Looking at the study overall: Sites in the United States, Italy and Spain provided acute and convalescent COVID-19 samples.

Method: immunoSEQ multiplex PCR; TCRdb's copy keeps in-frame clones and lacks some. Counted here are 80,000 to 95,000 clones, 85% occurring once; the ten biggest clones make up 38%. CDR1 is LNHDA and CDR2 is SQIVND in the germline V gene (reference sequence). V shed 2 bases and J 2 bases; nucleotides not matched to a gene: 9. This CDR3 contains 16 residues. A few counts support this clone. Sequencing was carried out using peripheral blood. The V call is TRBV19, the J call TRBJ2-7; 7 nucleotides agree with TRBD1. The TCR sequence derives from a man older than 75 with acute or convalescent COVID-19. CDR3 nucleotides: TGTGCCAGTAGTATATCCGCGACAGGGAAACCCTACGAGCAGTACTTC. Residues: CASSISATGKPYEQYF.